The 22 T cell receptor beta chains below all came from one sample that was sequenced in a study of T cell responses to AZD1222 COVID-19 vaccine. The method was immunoSEQ multiplex PCR; TCRdb's version includes in-frame clones alone and lacks a portion of them. Found here are about 180,000 clones, nearly 95% of them singletons; the top ten hold 1.5% to 2%. Specimen: peripheral blood, collected 28 days after the second AZD1222 dose. These receptors were collected from an adult who received the AZD1222 COVID-19 vaccine.

This clone was observed a single time. The V and J genes are TRBV18 and TRBJ1-5, with D possibly being TRBD1 (5 bases). The CDR3 loop spans 13 amino acids. V was pared by 6 bases and J by 0 bases, with 6 bases between. Germline lookup yields CDR1 KGHSH and CDR2 LQKENI. The CDR3 loop is CASSTDSNQPQHF. The CDR3, as DNA: TGTGCCAGCTCGACAGATAGCAATCAGCCCCAGCATTTT.

V is TRBV4-1 and J is TRBJ1-3; no reliable D call. CDR1 and CDR2 from the germline V gene are MGHRA and YSYEKL. The germline V and J ends were trimmed by 2 bases and 4 bases, with 9 bases remaining between them. CDR3 length: 14 amino acids. The CDR3 sequence: CASSQRHLGNTIYF. The CDR3 nucleotides read TGCGCCAGCAGCCAACGACACCTCGGAAACACCATATATTTT.

As DNA, the CDR3 is TGTGCCAGCAGCCGGGGGGGCACTGAAGCTTTCTTT. Its protein is CASSRGGTEAFF. The chain links TRBV7-3 to TRBJ1-1; TRBD1 is a possible D gene (5 bases). Germline CDR1 is SGHTA and CDR2 is FQGTGA. The V gene lost 5 bases and the J gene lost 4 bases, with 8 bases spanning the gap. This CDR3 contains 12 residues.

This clone showed up just once. This chain joins TRBV30 and TRBJ2-3; D ambiguous. V lost 5 bases and J lost 0, with 12 bases in between. Germline CDR1 GTSNPN, CDR2 SVGIG (reference sequence). The CDR3 spans 14 residues. CDR3 nucleotides: TGTGCCTGGGGAGACTGGGATAGCACAGATACGCAGTATTTT. Protein product: CAWGDWDSTDTQYF.

CDR3 region: CASSLDQGSGNTIYF. Here the CDR3 DNA reads TGTGCCAGCAGCTTGGATCAGGGGTCGGGAAACACCATATATTTT. This chain links TRBV5-5 with TRBJ1-3, with TRBD1 as a possible D gene (6 bases). The CDR3 has 15 amino acids. V dropped 0 bases and J dropped 4 bases, with 11 bases sitting between them. The germline gives CDR1 SGHKS, CDR2 YYEKEE (reference sequence).

The sample holds one count of this clone. This chain uses TRBV7-2 with TRBJ1-3; a weak D match, TRBD1 (5 bases). V lost 2 bases to trimming and J lost 0 bases, with 8 bases between them. This CDR3 is 15 amino acids long. CDR1 and CDR2 (germline): SGHTA, FQGNSA. The CDR3 protein is CASSLSTGSGNTIYF. CDR3 bases: TGTGCCAGCAGCTTAAGCACAGGCTCTGGAAACACCATATATTTT. The variable domain in full, completed from reference TRBV7-2 and TRBJ1-3, reads GAGVSQSPSNKVTEKGKDVELRCDPISGHTALYWYRQSLGQGLEFLIYFQGNSAPDKSGLPSDRFSAERTGGSVSTLTIQRTQQEDSAVYLCASSLSTGSGNTIYFGEGSWLTVV.

This clone was recorded once. The rearrangement joins TRBV18 to TRBJ1-6; a weak D match, TRBD1 (6 bases). The CDR3 covers 16 residues. V was cut by 1 base and J by 5 bases, with 12 bases left in between. Germline V gives CDR1 KGHSH, CDR2 LQKENI. The CDR3 nucleotides are TGTGCCAGCTCACCACTGGGGGGGCCCGATAATTCACCCCTCCACTTT. Amino acids: CASSPLGGPDNSPLHF.

This chain joins TRBV3-1 (or the pseudogene TRBV3-2) and TRBJ2-6, with D possibly TRBD1 on 6 matching bases. V was clipped by 4 bases and J by 0 bases, with 19 bases between them. Per germline, CDR1 LGHDT and CDR2 YNNKEL (reference sequence). The CDR3 has 19 residues. The CDR3 bases are TGTGCCAGCAGCCGAGCTACAGGGTTGAAAGGCTCTGGGGCCAACGTCCTGACTTTC. It yields the protein CASSRATGLKGSGANVLTF.

J is TRBJ1-4 and V is TRBV7-6; a possible D gene is TRBD1 (6 bases). This CDR3 is 16 amino acids long. Trimming removed 1 base at V and 4 bases at J, with 13 bases between. In germline, CDR1 is SGHVS, CDR2 FNYEAQ. The CDR3 spells CASSLVRGNYNEKLFF. The DNA of the CDR3 is TGTGCCAGCAGCTTAGTAAGGGGGAACTATAATGAAAAACTGTTTTTT.

The rearrangement uses TRBV6-5 and TRBJ1-2; TRBD1 agrees at 7 bases. Germline-derived CDR1 and CDR2 are MNHEY and SVGAGI. V shed 5 bases and J 8 bases; nucleotides not matched to a gene: 11. The CDR3 consists of 14 residues. CDR3 in DNA: TGTGCCAGCAGTCCGACAGGGATCTTCGGGGGCTACACCTTC. Its protein product is CASSPTGIFGGYTF.

This CDR3 reads CAWSVSKSGANVLTF. The DNA of the CDR3 is TGTGCCTGGAGTGTCTCCAAGTCTGGGGCCAACGTCCTGACTTTC. V is TRBV30 and J is TRBJ2-6; D gene unclear. Germline CDR1 GTSNPN, CDR2 SVGIG (reference sequence). V was pared by 0 bases and J by 1 base, with 7 bases between. The CDR3 sequence is 15 residues long.

The chain employs TRBV7-3 and TRBJ1-2, with D possibly matching TRBD1 (6 bases). V lost 3 bases and J lost 0, with 17 bases in between. The CDR3 has 17 amino acids. Germline V gene sequence: CDR1 SGHTA, CDR2 FQGTGA. The CDR3 here is CASSFPTGLPPNYGYTF. CDR3 coding DNA: TGTGCCAGCAGCTTCCCCACAGGGTTGCCCCCTAACTATGGCTACACCTTC.

The J gene is TRBJ1-2, the V gene TRBV7-9, with D hard to call. The CDR3 spans 13 residues. The V end was cut by 1 base, the J end by 4 bases, with 7 bases between. Germline CDR1 and CDR2: SEHNR and FQNEAQ (reference sequence). The CDR3 reads CASSLGQVYGYTF. In DNA, the CDR3 is TGTGCCAGCAGCTTAGGCCAGGTCTATGGCTACACCTTC. Supplemented by reference TRBV7-9 and TRBJ1-2, the full variable domain reads DTGVSQNPRHKITKRGQNVTFRCDPISEHNRLYWYRQTLGQGPEFLTYFQNEAQLEKSRLLSDRFSAERPKGSFSTLEIQRTEQGDSAMYLCASSLGQVYGYTFGSGTRLTVV.

The rearrangement links TRBV7-2 to TRBJ2-7; D is unresolved. The CDR3 covers 14 residues. The germline CDR1 and CDR2 sequences are SGHTA and FQGNSA. V dropped 1 base and J dropped 0 bases, with 7 bases sitting between them. The CDR3 sequence is CASSLGGTSYEQYF. In DNA, the CDR3 is TGTGCCAGCAGCTTAGGCGGCACCTCCTACGAGCAGTACTTC.

The chain recombines TRBV12-5 with TRBJ2-1; 10 bases map to TRBD1. V lost 1 base to trimming and J lost 6 bases; unmatched junction nucleotides: 6. Germline V lookup: CDR1 LGHNT, CDR2 FRNRAP. The CDR3 is made up of 16 amino acids. The CDR3 is CASGLEAGTGANEQFF. The DNA for the CDR3 is TGTGCTAGTGGTTTGGAGGCCGGGACAGGGGCCAATGAGCAGTTCTTC.

This clone was detected only once. V usage is TRBV7-8 and J usage is TRBJ1-6; no firm D call. V dropped 5 bases and J dropped 0 bases, with 17 bases sitting between them. The germline V gene encodes CDR1 SGHVS and CDR2 FQNEAQ. The CDR3 has 18 amino acids. The CDR3 coding sequence is TGTGCCAGCAGCCAGGCCGGTGCCGCGAGCTCCTATAATTCACCCCTCCACTTT. Translation gives CASSQAGAASSYNSPLHF.

The CDR3 nucleotides read TGTGCCAGCAGCCAAGATAGGGTGACAGGGGGCTCTGGCTACACCTTC. It translates to CASSQDRVTGGSGYTF. The chain is built from TRBV3-1 (or the pseudogene TRBV3-2) and TRBJ1-2; TRBD1 aligns across 10 bases. CDR1 and CDR2 (germline): LGHDT, YNNKEL (reference sequence). The J segment lost 7 bases and the V segment lost 0 bases, leaving 8 bases of the junction unmatched. This CDR3 region has 16 residues.

CDR3: CASTSRQGISYEQYF. CDR3 coding DNA: TGTGCCAGCACCTCGAGACAGGGGATCTCCTACGAGCAGTACTTC. This sequence joins TRBV18 and TRBJ2-7; the match to TRBD1 covers 8 bases. V lost 8 bases, J lost 0 bases, and 9 bases stayed unmatched. The CDR3 is made up of 15 amino acids. Germline lookup yields CDR1 KGHSH and CDR2 LQKENI.

This chain connects TRBV30 to TRBJ1-2; 11 nucleotides agree with TRBD1. The CDR3 sequence is 14 residues long. J was trimmed by 6 bases and V by 2 bases; bases with no gene match: 5. Germline CDR1 reads GTSNPN; CDR2 reads SVGIG (reference sequence). The CDR3 DNA is TGTGCCTGGAGTCCACGGACAGGGGGCCATGGCTACACCTTC. Translation: CAWSPRTGGHGYTF.

The J gene is TRBJ2-1, the V gene TRBV4-1, with D possibly TRBD1 on 5 matching bases. Germline-derived CDR1 and CDR2 are MGHRA and YSYEKL. There are 14 residues in the CDR3. Trimming removed 1 base from V and 4 bases from J, with 8 bases in between. CDR3 loop: CASSQVGAYNEQFF. The CDR3 coding sequence is TGCGCCAGCAGCCAAGTAGGGGCATACAATGAGCAGTTCTTC.

The chain carries TRBV3-1 (or the pseudogene TRBV3-2) and TRBJ1-3; TRBD1 is a possible D gene (6 bases). The ends were cut back, 0 bases at V and 0 bases at J, with 9 bases in the middle. This CDR3 is 16 amino acids long. The germline gives CDR1 LGHDT, CDR2 YNNKEL (reference sequence). The chain's CDR3 is CASSQDGGLSGNTIYF. CDR3 nucleotide sequence: TGTGCCAGCAGCCAAGACGGGGGGCTCTCTGGAAACACCATATATTTT.

The chain has TRBV5-5 and TRBJ2-1, with unresolved D. Trimming removed 4 bases from V and 5 bases from J, with 13 bases in between. The CDR3 consists of 14 residues. Per the germline V gene, CDR1 is SGHKS and CDR2 is YYEKEE (reference sequence). CDR3 in amino acids: CASSPPRRNNEQFF. CDR3 bases: TGTGCCAGCAGCCCCCCTCGCAGAAACAATGAGCAGTTCTTC.